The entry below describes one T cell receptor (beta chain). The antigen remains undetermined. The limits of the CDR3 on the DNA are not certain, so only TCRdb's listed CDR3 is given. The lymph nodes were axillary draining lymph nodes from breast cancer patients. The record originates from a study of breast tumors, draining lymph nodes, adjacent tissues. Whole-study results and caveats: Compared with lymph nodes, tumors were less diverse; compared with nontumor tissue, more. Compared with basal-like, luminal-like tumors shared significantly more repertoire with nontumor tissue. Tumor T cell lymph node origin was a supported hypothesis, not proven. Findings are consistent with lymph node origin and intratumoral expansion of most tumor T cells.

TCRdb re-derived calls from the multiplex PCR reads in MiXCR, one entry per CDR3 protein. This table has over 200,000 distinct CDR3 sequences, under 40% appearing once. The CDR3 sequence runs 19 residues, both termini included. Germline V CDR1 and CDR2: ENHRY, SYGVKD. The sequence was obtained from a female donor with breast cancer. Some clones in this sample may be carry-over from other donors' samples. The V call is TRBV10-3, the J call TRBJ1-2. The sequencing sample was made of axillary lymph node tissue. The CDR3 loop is CAMYLCASSFGRTNYGYTF.